A single sample is the source of the 14 T cell receptor beta chains below, sequenced in a study of CD8+ T cells in alopecia areata. cDNA serving as the sequencing template came from extracted, reverse transcribed RNA. The assay was immunoSEQ multiplex PCR, and TCRdb's table has in-frame clones only and misses some. The sample has more than 200,000 clones, about 68% seen once. The sequenced sample was CD4+ T cells sorted from blood, obtained at week 0. These receptors came from a human donor with alopecia areata.

The chain joins TRBV6-6 to TRBJ2-5; D unresolved. The CDR3 loop spans 14 amino acids. Trimming shortened V by 6 bases and J by 1 base, and 12 bases separated the two germline ends. Germline assignment: CDR1 MNHNY and CDR2 SVGAGI (reference sequence). CDR3 in amino acids: CASSRLWGQETQYF. The CDR3 region has the DNA TGTGCCAGCAGCCGCCTTTGGGGCCAAGAGACCCAGTACTTC.

This sequence joins TRBV7-9 and TRBJ2-5; TRBD1 aligns across 8 bases. The V gene's germline CDR1 is SEHNR and CDR2 FQNEAQ (reference sequence). The length of the CDR3 is 14 residues. V trimming: 5 bases; J trimming: 2 bases; junction bases outside the gene matches: 4. Here the CDR3 reads CASSQGAGQETQYF. The CDR3 DNA sequence: TGTGCCAGCAGCCAGGGGGCAGGGCAAGAGACCCAGTACTTC.

This clone was seen only once. V gene TRBV29-1 combines with J gene TRBJ2-3, with D tentatively TRBD1 (5 bases). The CDR3 covers 14 residues. CDR1 is SQVTM and CDR2 is ANQGSEA in the germline V gene. V lost 6 bases and J lost 1, with 14 bases in between. The CDR3, as DNA: TGCAGCGTGGGGCAGGTATCCGGCACAGATACGCAGTATTTT. Its translation: CSVGQVSGTDTQYF.

This clone was counted only a few times. This rearrangement joins TRBV7-2 to TRBJ2-5; the match to TRBD2 covers 9 bases. The germline V gene encodes CDR1 SGHTA and CDR2 FQGNSA. The junction had 7 bases not matched to a gene; V was cut back by 0 bases and J by 5 bases. The CDR3 extends over 16 amino acids. The CDR3, as DNA: TGTGCCAGCAGCTTAGCTGGCGGGGGGGTCTCGGAGACCCAGTACTTC. This encodes CASSLAGGGVSETQYF.

The J gene is TRBJ1-5, the V gene TRBV6-1, with no clear D. Trimming removed 8 bases from V and 5 bases from J, with 19 bases in between. The germline CDR1 and CDR2 sequences are MNHNS and SASEGT. This CDR3 spans 15 amino acids. CDR3 coding DNA: TGTGCCAGCGGTCCGGCGGTGCAACGAGATCAGCCCCAGCATTTT. It encodes CASGPAVQRDQPQHF.

This clone has a single count. The rearrangement joins TRBV30 to TRBJ1-1, with D maybe TRBD1 (6 bases). V was cut by 1 base and J by 7 bases, with 10 bases left in between. This CDR3 contains 12 residues. Germline loops: CDR1 GTSNPN, CDR2 SVGIG (reference sequence). The CDR3 DNA is TGTGCCTGGAGTGGTGCCAGGGGTGAAGCTTTCTTT. Protein product: CAWSGARGEAFF.

This rearrangement joins TRBV5-6 to TRBJ1-5; TRBD1 agrees at 7 bases. This CDR3 contains 18 residues. The V gene end was trimmed by 1 base and the J gene end by 5 bases; junction bases not matched to a gene: 15. Germline CDR1 and CDR2: SGHDT and YYEEEE. DNA of the CDR3: TGTGCCAGCAGCTTGTTAGCCGACAGGGCAGCGGCCCATCAGCCCCAGCATTTT. This translates into CASSLLADRAAAHQPQHF.

This chain joins TRBV6-6 and TRBJ1-2; TRBD1 agrees at 9 bases. J lost 4 bases, V lost 6 bases, and 6 bases had no gene match. Per germline, CDR1 MNHNY and CDR2 SVGAGI (reference sequence). The CDR3 is 14 amino acids. CDR3 nucleotide sequence: TGTGCCAGCAGCATACAGGGGGCCGGCTATGGCTACACCTTC. Its translation: CASSIQGAGYGYTF.

The chain has TRBV30 and TRBJ1-1; TRBD1 matches at 9 bases. Germline CDR1 is GTSNPN and CDR2 is SVGIG (reference sequence). CDR3 length equals 13 residues. The trim removed 1 base at V and 6 bases at J, leaving 3 bases unmatched. This CDR3 is CAWSAGQGAEAFF. CDR3 nucleotide sequence: TGTGCCTGGAGTGCGGGACAGGGCGCTGAAGCTTTCTTT.

This clone was observed a few times. The chain carries TRBV6-5 and TRBJ1-2; D ambiguous. CDR3 length equals 12 residues. CDR1 and CDR2 from the germline V gene are MNHEY and SVGAGI. V lost 5 bases and J 2 bases, leaving 6 bases between the germline ends. This CDR3 reads CASSPDNYGYTF. The DNA of the CDR3 is TGTGCCAGCAGTCCCGACAACTATGGCTACACCTTC.

This clone has a handful of counts. V gene TRBV12-5 combines with J gene TRBJ1-6; 9 bases agree with TRBD1. The germline gives CDR1 LGHNT, CDR2 FRNRAP. With V trimmed by 9 bases and J by 1 base, 7 bases remained unmatched. The CDR3 is 16 residues long. CDR3: CASPDRGESYNSPLHF. Here the CDR3 DNA reads TGTGCTAGCCCTGACAGGGGGGAATCCTATAATTCACCCCTCCACTTT. The variable domain in full, completed from reference TRBV12-5 and TRBJ1-6, reads DARVTQTPRHKVTEMGQEVTMRCQPILGHNTVFWYRQTMMQGLELLAYFRNRAPLDDSGMPKDRFSAEMPDATLATLKIQPSEPRDSAVYFCASPDRGESYNSPLHFGNGTRLTVT.

This clone has a handful of counts. The genes are TRBV29-1 and TRBJ2-3; 8 bases are a match to TRBD1. The CDR3 covers 14 residues. The germline V gene has CDR1 SQVTM and CDR2 ANQGSEA. Trimming cost V 5 bases and J 4 bases; bases outside gene matches: 8. The chain's CDR3 is CSVSAGGLSDTQYF. The CDR3 DNA reads TGCAGCGTTAGCGCAGGGGGCCTATCAGATACGCAGTATTTT.

The chain recombines TRBV27 with TRBJ1-2, with a possible D match to TRBD1 (5 bases). Deletions cut 5 bases from V and 4 bases from J, with 11 bases between. This CDR3 has 13 residues. The V gene's germline CDR1 is MNHEY and CDR2 SMNVEV (reference sequence). CDR3 nucleotides: TGTGCCAGCAGTCGACAGCGTACCTATGGCTACACCTTC. Translation: CASSRQRTYGYTF.

The chain is built from TRBV6-5 and TRBJ2-2, with a weak D call TRBD1 (6 bases). The V and J ends lost 6 bases and 6 bases respectively, with 14 bases between them. From germline, CDR1 is MNHEY and CDR2 SVGAGI. The CDR3 runs 14 residues. CDR3 residues: CASSPSRGAGELFF. In DNA, the CDR3 is TGTGCCAGCAGCCCCTCCAGGGGCGCCGGGGAGCTGTTTTTT.